A single sample is the source of the 25 T cell receptor beta chains below, sequenced in a study of technical replicates of blood from a handful of donors. Using immunoSEQ multiplex PCR, the repertoire was profiled, and TCRdb retains in-frame clones only, with some absent. This table holds nearly 80,000 clones, 95% to 98% found once. The sample taken for sequencing was T cells isolated from PBMCs. The receptors here all came from a human donor in good health.

The CDR3 loop is CASNSGLAGAAYEQYF. In nucleotides, the CDR3 is TGTGCCAGCAACTCGGGACTAGCGGGCGCCGCCTACGAGCAGTACTTC. The chain links TRBV6-4 to TRBJ2-7, with 12 bases matching TRBD2. J lost 2 bases, V lost 7 bases, and 9 bases had no gene match. The V gene's germline CDR1 is MRHNA and CDR2 SNTAGT. The CDR3 covers 16 residues.

The V gene is TRBV6-6, the J gene TRBJ1-2; no definite D call. The germline gives CDR1 MNHNY, CDR2 SVGAGI (reference sequence). CDR3 size: 13 residues. V dropped 4 bases and J dropped 8 bases, with 14 bases sitting between them. The chain's CDR3 is CASSSAGLGGYTF. Here the CDR3 DNA reads TGTGCCAGCAGTTCTGCGGGGTTGGGGGGCTACACCTTC.

This clone appeared once. The chain couples TRBV7-3 to TRBJ2-1; 13 nucleotides agree with TRBD2. V trimming: 4 bases; J trimming: 9 bases; junction bases outside the gene matches: 6. This CDR3 comprises 15 residues. Looked up from germline, CDR1 is SGHTA and CDR2 is FQGTGA. The CDR3 DNA follows: TGTGCCAGCAGCTACGGACTAGCGGGAGCAGGTGAGCAGTTCTTC. Translation: CASSYGLAGAGEQFF.

V usage is TRBV11-2 and J usage is TRBJ1-1; a possible D gene is TRBD1 (5 bases). The CDR3 consists of 14 residues. Germline assignment: CDR1 SGHAT and CDR2 FQNNGV. With 5 bases removed from V and 3 bases from J, the gap between germline ends came to 13 bases. The chain's CDR3 is CASSHAEGDTEAFF. The CDR3 nucleotides are TGTGCCAGCAGCCATGCCGAAGGGGACACTGAAGCTTTCTTT.

V and J are TRBV5-1 and TRBJ1-2, with D tentatively TRBD1 (6 bases). V was shortened by 4 bases and J by 7 bases, with 17 bases between the two germline ends. The CDR3 extends over 14 amino acids. Germline loops: CDR1 SGHRS, CDR2 YFSETQ. CDR3 nucleotide sequence: TGCGCCAGCAGCACTGGTGGGGGCCTGTCTGGCTACACCTTC. This gives the protein CASSTGGGLSGYTF. Filled out from reference TRBV5-1 and TRBJ1-2, the complete variable domain reads KAGVTQTPRYLIKTRGQQVTLSCSPISGHRSVSWYQQTPGQGLQFLFEYFSETQRNKGNFPGRFSGRQFSNSRSEMNVSTLELGDSALYLCASSTGGGLSGYTFGSGTRLTVV.

The CDR3 bases are TGTGCCAGCAGTATCACCGTAGAGGGAGAGACCCAGTACTTC. Translating it yields CASSITVEGETQYF. The chain recombines TRBV27 with TRBJ2-5; maybe TRBD2 (5 bases). Germline V gene sequence: CDR1 MNHEY, CDR2 SMNVEV (reference sequence). V was cut by 5 bases and J by 4 bases, with 14 bases left in between. This CDR3 contains 14 residues.

This clone was recorded only once. This sequence joins TRBV29-1 and TRBJ1-3; no firm D call. The germline V and J ends were trimmed by 4 bases and 0 bases, with 4 bases remaining between them. Looked up from germline, CDR1 is SQVTM and CDR2 is ANQGSEA. CDR3 size: 12 residues. CDR3 bases: TGCAGCGTTGCCCTCTCTGGAAACACCATATATTTT. It yields the protein CSVALSGNTIYF.

The chain has TRBV27 and TRBJ1-1; maybe TRBD1 (5 bases). V lost 4 bases to trimming and J lost 1 base, with 7 bases between them. CDR1 MNHEY and CDR2 SMNVEV come from the germline V gene (reference sequence). The CDR3 sequence is 13 residues long. This CDR3 is CASSWGQNTEAFF. As DNA, the CDR3 is TGTGCCAGCAGTTGGGGCCAGAACACTGAAGCTTTCTTT.

The rearrangement uses TRBV19 and TRBJ2-7; D gene ambiguous. From germline, CDR1 is LNHDA and CDR2 SQIVND (reference sequence). V lost 5 bases and J lost 3, with 8 bases in between. The CDR3 spans 12 residues. The CDR3 DNA is TGTGCCAGTAGTCCGACGGGCTACGAGCAGTACTTC. This encodes CASSPTGYEQYF.

The count of this clone is one. This chain uses TRBV7-9 with TRBJ2-2; D not certain. This CDR3 is built from 14 residues. V lost 5 bases and J 4 bases, leaving 11 bases between the germline ends. Looked up from germline, CDR1 is SEHNR and CDR2 is FQNEAQ (reference sequence). The CDR3 spells CASSLGHPTGELFF. CDR3 sequence (DNA): TGTGCCAGCAGCCTAGGGCACCCCACCGGGGAGCTGTTTTTT. Using reference TRBV7-9 and TRBJ2-2 for the parts outside the CDR3, the full variable domain is DTGVSQNPRHKITKRGQNVTFRCDPISEHNRLYWYRQTLGQGPEFLTYFQNEAQLEKSRLLSDRFSAERPKGSFSTLEIQRTEQGDSAMYLCASSLGHPTGELFFGEGSRLTVL.

This rearrangement joins TRBV6-1 to TRBJ2-7; the D gene is possibly TRBD2 (6 bases). The CDR3 runs 16 residues. The germline V gene encodes CDR1 MNHNS and CDR2 SASEGT. The ends were cut back, 0 bases at V and 2 bases at J, with 14 bases in the middle. The CDR3 sequence is CASSEAGTPYPYEQYF. For the CDR3, the DNA is TGTGCCAGCAGTGAAGCCGGGACTCCGTACCCCTACGAGCAGTACTTC.

The chain links TRBV7-3 to TRBJ2-2, with D uncertain. Germline CDR1 and CDR2: SGHTA and FQGTGA. The V and J ends lost 3 bases and 4 bases respectively, with 3 bases between them. The CDR3 runs to 12 residues. The CDR3 is CASSFVTGELFF. The CDR3 nucleotides read TGTGCCAGCAGCTTCGTCACCGGGGAGCTGTTTTTT.

The rearrangement links TRBV10-1 to TRBJ2-1, with 10 bases that match TRBD2. The V segment lost 2 bases and the J segment 2 bases; nucleotides outside the gene matches: 0. The CDR3 runs to 15 residues. Germline V gives CDR1 WNHNN, CDR2 SYGVQD (reference sequence). The CDR3 here is CASSELAGAYNEQFF. The CDR3, as DNA: TGCGCCAGCAGTGAGCTAGCGGGAGCCTACAATGAGCAGTTCTTC.

The rearrangement joins TRBV29-1 to TRBJ1-2; TRBD1 might be the D (5 bases). The CDR3 runs to 13 residues. CDR1 is SQVTM and CDR2 is ANQGSEA in the germline V gene. With 4 bases removed from V and 6 bases from J, the gap between germline ends came to 15 bases. In DNA form, the CDR3 reads TGCAGCGTTGCGGCCGGGACTAGAGATGGCTACACCTTC. It translates to CSVAAGTRDGYTF.

J is TRBJ2-2 and V is TRBV14, with 9 bases identical to TRBD2. There are 17 residues in the CDR3. The junction had 5 bases not matched to a gene; V was cut back by 1 base and J by 2 bases. Germline CDR1 and CDR2: SGHDN and FVKESK. The CDR3 is CASSQARLADNTGELFF. DNA for the CDR3: TGTGCCAGCAGCCAAGCTCGACTAGCGGACAACACCGGGGAGCTGTTTTTT.

The chain has TRBV7-3 and TRBJ1-1; D possibly corresponds to TRBD1 (6 bases). Trimming stripped 6 bases from V and 4 bases from J, with 15 bases between. The CDR3 is made up of 14 amino acids. The V gene's germline CDR1 is SGHTA and CDR2 FQGTGA. This CDR3 is CASRKEIRGTEAFF. In DNA form, the CDR3 reads TGTGCCAGCAGGAAAGAGATCAGGGGCACTGAAGCTTTCTTT.

This chain uses TRBV19 with TRBJ2-2, with 9 bases identical to TRBD2. Germline V gene sequence: CDR1 LNHDA, CDR2 SQIVND (reference sequence). CDR3 length: 17 residues. The V segment lost 6 bases and the J segment 0 bases; nucleotides outside the gene matches: 8. This chain's CDR3 is CASRNTLAGANTGELFF. CDR3 bases: TGTGCCAGTAGGAACACACTAGCGGGTGCGAACACCGGGGAGCTGTTTTTT.

In its sample, this clone was seen once. The genes are TRBV7-7 and TRBJ2-2; TRBD2 matches 14 bases. The CDR3 totals 19 residues. The V gene's germline CDR1 is SSHAT and CDR2 FNYEAQ (reference sequence). Germline trimming cut 4 bases from V and 5 bases from J; bases unmatched to any gene: 12. The CDR3 loop reads CASSSPPGLAGAGTGELFF. CDR3 bases: TGTGCCAGCAGCTCCCCCCCGGGACTAGCGGGAGCAGGGACCGGGGAGCTGTTTTTT.

The chain links TRBV16 to TRBJ2-7; a possible D gene is TRBD2 (6 bases). The CDR3 covers 14 residues. Germline V CDR1 and CDR2: KGHSY, FQNENV. V lost 5 bases to trimming and J lost 3 bases, with 14 bases between them. This CDR3 reads CASSKAGGLYEQYF. For the CDR3, the DNA is TGTGCCAGCAGCAAAGCGGGCGGCCTCTACGAGCAGTACTTC.

V and J are TRBV7-2 and TRBJ1-5; D gene unclear. V was cut by 6 bases and J by 6 bases, with 12 bases left in between. Germline loops: CDR1 SGHTA, CDR2 FQGNSA. This CDR3 comprises 13 residues. Here the CDR3 reads CASSSRRGQPQHF. As DNA, the CDR3 is TGTGCCAGCAGTTCCCGACGGGGTCAGCCCCAGCATTTT.

The rearrangement links TRBV2 to TRBJ2-7; the D is unclear. The germline CDR1 and CDR2 sequences are SNHLY and FYNNEI. The CDR3 has 11 residues. Trimming stripped 2 bases from V and 9 bases from J, with 8 bases between. In DNA form, the CDR3 reads TGTGCCAGCAGTGAAACCGGCGGGCAGTACTTC. This sequence encodes CASSETGGQYF. Based on the CDR3 plus reference TRBV2 and TRBJ2-7, the full variable domain is EPEVTQTPSHQVTQMGQEVILRCVPISNHLYFYWYRQILGQKVEFLVSFYNNEISEKSEIFDDQFSVERPDGSNFTLKIRSTKLEDSAMYFCASSETGGQYFGPGTRLTVT.

This clone was counted once. V gene TRBV4-3 combines with J gene TRBJ2-2; the match to TRBD2 covers 7 bases. This CDR3 spans 18 amino acids. Germline assignment: CDR1 LGHNA and CDR2 YSLEER. Trimming cost V 0 bases and J 0 bases; bases outside gene matches: 7. This chain's CDR3 is CASSQDGRESPNTGELFF. The DNA of the CDR3 is TGCGCCAGCAGCCAAGATGGGAGGGAGTCGCCGAACACCGGGGAGCTGTTTTTT.

The V call is TRBV27, the J call TRBJ1-5; 7 bases fit TRBD1. This CDR3 is built from 17 residues. Germline V gene data show CDR1 as MNHEY and CDR2 as SMNVEV (reference sequence). The V segment lost 4 bases and the J segment 0 bases; nucleotides outside the gene matches: 9. CDR3 DNA sequence: TGTGCCAGCAGTTCCGCAATAGACAGGGCTAGCAATCAGCCCCAGCATTTT. Its translation is CASSSAIDRASNQPQHF.

The gene calls are TRBV11-3 and TRBJ1-2; 7 bases are a match to TRBD1. Germline values: CDR1 SGHNT, CDR2 YENEEA. The CDR3 is made up of 13 amino acids. The J segment lost 8 bases and the V segment lost 3 bases, leaving 6 bases of the junction unmatched. In nucleotides, the CDR3 is TGTGCCAGCAGCTTGGGACAGCAGGAGGGCTACACCTTC. Protein sequence: CASSLGQQEGYTF.

This chain uses TRBV4-2 with TRBJ2-7; TRBD2 matches at 15 bases. Germline CDR1 is LGHNA and CDR2 is YNFKEQ. The ends lost 3 bases at V and 0 bases at J; junction bases unmatched: 6. This CDR3 is built from 18 residues. The CDR3 loop reads CASSQGLAGGLISYEQYF. The CDR3 DNA is TGTGCCAGCAGCCAGGGACTAGCGGGAGGATTAATCTCCTACGAGCAGTACTTC.